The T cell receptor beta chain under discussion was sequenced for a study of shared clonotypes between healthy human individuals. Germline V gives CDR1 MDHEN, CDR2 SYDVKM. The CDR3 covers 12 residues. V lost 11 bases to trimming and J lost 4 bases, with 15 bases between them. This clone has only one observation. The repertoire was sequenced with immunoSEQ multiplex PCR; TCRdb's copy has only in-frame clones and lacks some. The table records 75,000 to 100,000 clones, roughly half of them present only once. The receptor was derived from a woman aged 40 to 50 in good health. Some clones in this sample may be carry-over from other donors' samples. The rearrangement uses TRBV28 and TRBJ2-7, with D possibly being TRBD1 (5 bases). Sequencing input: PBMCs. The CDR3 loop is CAVKGRVYEQYF. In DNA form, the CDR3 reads TGTGCCGTAAAAGGCAGGGTGTACGAGCAGTACTTC.